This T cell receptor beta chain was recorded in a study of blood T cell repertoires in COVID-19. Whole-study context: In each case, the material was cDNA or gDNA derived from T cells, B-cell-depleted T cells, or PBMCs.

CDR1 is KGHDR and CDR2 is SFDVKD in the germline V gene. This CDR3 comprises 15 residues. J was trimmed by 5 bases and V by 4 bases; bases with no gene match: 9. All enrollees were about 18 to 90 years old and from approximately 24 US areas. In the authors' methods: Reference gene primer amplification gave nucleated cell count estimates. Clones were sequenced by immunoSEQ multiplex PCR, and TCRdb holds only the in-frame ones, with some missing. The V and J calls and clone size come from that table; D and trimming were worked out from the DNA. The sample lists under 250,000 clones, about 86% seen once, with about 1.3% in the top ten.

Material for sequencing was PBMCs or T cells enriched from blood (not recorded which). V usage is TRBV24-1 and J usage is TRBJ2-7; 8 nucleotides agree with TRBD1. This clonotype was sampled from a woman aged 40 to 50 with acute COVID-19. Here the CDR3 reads CATSDPRTGPNEQYF. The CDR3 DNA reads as TGTGCCACCAGTGACCCCCGGACAGGGCCCAACGAGCAGTACTTC.